This passage covers 11 T cell receptor beta chains from one sample sequenced in a study of human T cells and chemical hapten exposure. Time point noted: patch test 1, 2 weeks after DPC sensitization. As for treatment: therapeutic diphenylcyclopropenone sensitization with weekly scalp DPC. TCRdb analysed the RACE reads with MiXCR anew, one entry per CDR3 protein. In the table there are about 120,000 distinct CDR3 sequences, roughly an eighth of which are singletons. The specimen was whole blood, collected in connection with sensitization to the hapten diphenylcyclopropenone (DPC). These receptors all come from a man in his late teens or twenties with alopecia areata. Some clones in this sample may be carry-over from other donors' samples.

This clonotype has more than one count but fewer than ten. The chain joins TRBV11-2 to TRBJ2-6; D unclear. Trimming pared 5 bases from V and 2 bases from J, leaving 28 bases between. CDR1 and CDR2 (germline): SGHAT, FQNNGV. This CDR3 has 21 amino acids. The CDR3 DNA sequence: TGTGCCAGCAGCCCGAACTCCAGACACACTCCTGCTACGACTGGGGCCAACGTCCTGACTTTC. Encoded protein: CASSPNSRHTPATTGANVLTF.

This clonotype turned up a few times. This chain joins TRBV5-1 and TRBJ1-6, with 7 bases that match TRBD1. V lost 3 bases and J lost 8; bases outside the gene matches: 2. The CDR3 is 13 residues long. CDR1 SGHRS and CDR2 YFSETQ come from the germline V gene. CDR3 amino acids: CASSWDSYSPLHF. CDR3 nucleotides: TGCGCCAGCAGCTGGGACAGTTATTCACCCCTCCACTTT.

In its sample, this clonotype was seen a few times. V gene TRBV7-2 combines with J gene TRBJ2-7; 8 nucleotides match TRBD1. Germline V lookup: CDR1 SGHTA, CDR2 FQGNSA. CDR3 length: 13 residues. V trimming: 5 bases; J trimming: 4 bases; junction bases outside the gene matches: 4. The CDR3 DNA reads as TGTGCCAGCAGCGGGCGGACAGGGTACGAGCAGTACGTC. This sequence encodes CASSGRTGYEQYV.

The chain links TRBV5-1 to TRBJ2-2, with 9 bases that match TRBD1. The CDR3 totals 17 residues. Trimming took 2 bases from V and 6 from J; bases not matched to a gene: 11. Germline V gene sequence: CDR1 SGHRS, CDR2 YFSETQ. The CDR3 sequence is CASSFYRGRLIPGELFF. The CDR3 DNA follows: TGCGCCAGCAGCTTCTACAGGGGGCGGCTCATTCCCGGGGAGCTGTTTTTT.

This clonotype was seen at least ten times. The genes are TRBV18 and TRBJ1-6, with D hard to call. This CDR3 is built from 17 residues. Trimming took off 0 bases at V and 0 bases at J, with 9 bases between the two ends. The germline CDR1 and CDR2 sequences are KGHSH and LQKENI. CDR3 bases: TGTGCCAGCTCACCACCCGACGTGAGCTCCTATAATTCACCCCTCCACTTT. Protein sequence: CASSPPDVSSYNSPLHF.

The gene calls are TRBV7-9 and TRBJ2-3, with 12 bases fitting TRBD1. The CDR3 spans 15 residues. From germline, CDR1 is SEHNR and CDR2 FQNEAQ (reference sequence). With 5 bases clipped from V and 8 bases from J, the junction kept 8 bases outside the gene matches. The CDR3: CASSEGTGGAGTQYF. DNA of the CDR3: TGTGCCAGCAGCGAAGGGACAGGGGGCGCAGGTACGCAGTATTTT. Using reference TRBV7-9 and TRBJ2-3 for the parts outside the CDR3, the full variable domain is DTGVSQNPRHKITKRGQNVTFRCDPISEHNRLYWYRQTLGQGPEFLTYFQNEAQLEKSRLLSDRFSAERPKGSFSTLEIQRTEQGDSAMYLCASSEGTGGAGTQYFGPGTRLTVL.

J is TRBJ2-5 and V is TRBV6-2 or TRBV6-3; the match to TRBD1 covers 7 bases. CDR1 and CDR2 (germline): MNHEY, SVGEGT. V trimming: 6 bases; J trimming: 5 bases; junction bases outside the gene matches: 9. The CDR3 has 14 residues. Here the CDR3 DNA reads TGTGCCAGCAGACCGACAGGGAATAGGGAGACCCAGTACTTC. Translation gives CASRPTGNRETQYF.

The sample holds a few counts of this clonotype. The chain couples TRBV12-3 or TRBV12-4 to TRBJ2-3; D not certain. This CDR3 is 15 amino acids long. Trimming took 2 bases from V and 2 from J, leaving 11 bases between them. CDR3 residues: CASSLRPEYTDTQYF. The CDR3 DNA follows: TGTGCCAGCAGTTTAAGGCCTGAATACACAGATACGCAGTATTTT.

This clonotype was observed many times. The genes are TRBV2 and TRBJ2-6; D unclear. Germline lookup yields CDR1 SNHLY and CDR2 FYNNEI. V dropped 2 bases and J dropped 0 bases, with 5 bases sitting between them. The CDR3 sequence is 15 residues long. The CDR3 loop is CASSELSSGANVLTF. The CDR3 region has the DNA TGTGCCAGCAGTGAACTGTCCTCTGGGGCCAACGTCCTGACTTTC.

The chain uses TRBV9 and TRBJ2-1, with D perhaps matching TRBD2 (6 bases). Per germline, CDR1 SGDLS and CDR2 YYNGEE. This CDR3 is 15 amino acids long. The germline V and J ends were trimmed by 4 bases and 4 bases, with 15 bases remaining between them. CDR3 bases: TGTGCCAGCAGCCCAGGACGTCGGGGGTACAATGAGCAGTTCTTC. As protein: CASSPGRRGYNEQFF.

In its sample, this clonotype was seen many times. The chain combines TRBV20-1 with TRBJ1-6; D gene uncertain. The germline V gene has CDR1 DFQATT and CDR2 SNEGSKA (reference sequence). The CDR3 is 15 amino acids. With 5 bases removed from V and 0 bases from J, the gap between germline ends came to 11 bases. CDR3: CSAGGRSSYNSPLHF. The CDR3 nucleotides read TGCAGTGCTGGTGGGAGAAGCTCCTATAATTCACCCCTCCACTTT.